This passage covers 22 T cell receptor beta chains from one sample sequenced in a study of human T cells and chemical hapten exposure. Each CDR3 protein gets one entry after TCRdb re-called the RACE reads with MiXCR. This table has about 350,000 distinct CDR3 sequences, 5.5% appearing once. Described time point: pre-sensitization, week 0. The treatment is: therapeutic diphenylcyclopropenone sensitization with weekly scalp DPC. Sequencing was performed on whole blood, taken in connection with sensitization to the hapten diphenylcyclopropenone (DPC). The receptors stem from a woman aged 18-29 years with alopecia areata. Some clones in this sample may be carry-over from other donors' samples.

The sample holds many counts of this clonotype. V gene TRBV2 combines with J gene TRBJ1-1; D unresolved. Germline CDR1 and CDR2: SNHLY and FYNNEI. This CDR3 region has 11 residues. Trimming pared 6 bases from V and 7 bases from J, leaving 9 bases between. CDR3 amino acids: CASRGYGEAFF. The CDR3 DNA reads TGTGCCAGCAGGGGCTATGGTGAAGCTTTCTTT.

The chain employs TRBV10-2 and TRBJ2-3; the D gene could be TRBD1 or TRBD2 (6 bases each). V was pared by 4 bases and J by 4 bases, with 21 bases between. The CDR3 sequence is 17 residues long. CDR1 and CDR2 (germline): WSHSY, SAAADI. The chain's CDR3 is CASSGNPALGGADTQYF. The DNA of the CDR3 is TGCGCCAGCAGTGGAAACCCAGCTTTGGGGGGCGCAGATACGCAGTATTTT.

This clonotype was seen a handful of times. V gene TRBV10-3 combines with J gene TRBJ1-4, with D uncertain. The CDR3 extends over 15 amino acids. Per the germline V gene, CDR1 is ENHRY and CDR2 is SYGVKD. The germline V and J ends were trimmed by 3 bases and 4 bases, with 12 bases remaining between them. The chain's CDR3 is CAISESRRDNEKLFF. The CDR3 bases are TGTGCCATCAGTGAATCGCGTCGGGATAATGAAAAACTGTTTTTT.

This clonotype came up many times. This sequence joins TRBV6-2 or TRBV6-3 and TRBJ2-7, with D possibly being TRBD1 or TRBD2 (5 bases each). V lost 4 bases to trimming and J lost 5 bases, with 12 bases between them. CDR3 length: 13 amino acids. Germline V gene lookup returns CDR1 MNHEY and CDR2 SVGEGT. CDR3 sequence: CASSLRGFNEQYF. Here the CDR3 DNA reads TGTGCCAGCAGTTTACGGGGCTTTAACGAGCAGTACTTC.

The CDR3 loop reads CASSLYQGQETQYF. The CDR3 DNA reads as TGTGCCAGCAGCTTGTACCAGGGCCAAGAGACCCAGTACTTC. This rearrangement joins TRBV11-2 to TRBJ2-5; D is possibly TRBD1 (5 bases). Germline-derived CDR1 and CDR2 are SGHAT and FQNNGV. The CDR3 is 14 residues long. V was pared by 3 bases and J by 1 base, with 9 bases between.

The chain employs TRBV5-6 and TRBJ1-2, with 10 bases identical to TRBD1. V shed 3 bases, J shed 6 bases, and the junction held 8 bases outside the gene matches. Per the germline V gene, CDR1 is SGHDT and CDR2 is YYEEEE. The CDR3 extends over 15 amino acids. The CDR3, as DNA: TGTGCCAGCAGCTCGGACAGGGGGGCGCGGAATGGCTACACCTTC. It is translated as CASSSDRGARNGYTF.

This clonotype came up a few times. The chain combines TRBV7-2 with TRBJ1-2; 7 bases line up with TRBD1. V was pared by 1 base and J by 8 bases, with 7 bases of the junction left unmatched. Per the germline V gene, CDR1 is SGHTA and CDR2 is FQGNSA. The CDR3 runs to 14 residues. CDR3 nucleotides: TGTGCCAGCAGCTTAGGTTCCCAGACAGGGGGCTACACCTTC. It is translated as CASSLGSQTGGYTF.

This clonotype has a handful of counts. The chain recombines TRBV3-1 with TRBJ1-2; D possibly corresponds to TRBD1 (5 bases). Trimming stripped 7 bases from V and 7 bases from J, with 19 bases between. Germline CDR1 reads LGHDT; CDR2 reads YNNKEL (reference sequence). The CDR3 spans 14 residues. The CDR3 spells CASNYGSSGSGYTF. In DNA form, the CDR3 reads TGTGCCAGCAACTACGGGAGCTCAGGGTCTGGCTACACCTTC.

In its sample, this clonotype was seen a few times. The gene calls are TRBV7-2 and TRBJ2-1, with 9 bases matching TRBD2. The CDR3 is 15 residues long. Trimming removed 4 bases from V and 7 bases from J; junction bases left unmatched: 8. The V gene's germline CDR1 is SGHTA and CDR2 FQGNSA. CDR3 coding DNA: TGTGCCAGCAGCTCCGCGGGGGGGGCGGAAAATGAGCAGTTCTTC. The encoded protein is CASSSAGGAENEQFF.

This clonotype came up many times. The chain combines TRBV29-1 with TRBJ1-5; tentative D call: TRBD1 (6 bases). Germline V gene data show CDR1 as SQVTM and CDR2 as ANQGSEA. V was cut by 2 bases and J by 3 bases, with 8 bases left in between. This CDR3 has 13 amino acids. CDR3 amino acids: CSVETGTNQPQHF. As DNA, the CDR3 is TGCAGCGTTGAAACAGGGACCAATCAGCCCCAGCATTTT. Drawing the rest from reference TRBV29-1 and TRBJ1-5, the complete variable domain is SAVISQKPSRDICQRGTSLTIQCQVDSQVTMMFWYRQQPGQSLTLIATANQGSEATYESGFVIDKFPISRPNLTFSTLTVSNMSPEDSSIYLCSVETGTNQPQHFGDGTRLSIL.

This clonotype was seen only a few times. This sequence joins TRBV20-1 and TRBJ2-3; the match to TRBD2 covers 7 bases. The CDR3 loop spans 13 amino acids. CDR1 is DFQATT and CDR2 is SNEGSKA in the germline V gene (reference sequence). Germline trimming cut 1 base from V and 6 bases from J; bases unmatched to any gene: 4. CDR3 DNA: TGCAGTGCTAGAGGGGACTATAGGGATACGCAGTATTTT. This encodes CSARGDYRDTQYF.

This clonotype was detected many times. The gene calls are TRBV10-3 and TRBJ1-5, with a possible D match to TRBD1 (5 bases). This CDR3 region has 15 residues. Germline loops: CDR1 ENHRY, CDR2 SYGVKD. Between the trimmed V and J ends, which lost 0 bases and 6 bases, there was a span of 12 bases. CDR3 DNA sequence: TGTGCCATCAGTGAGTCGGGGAGGGGACCTCAGCCCCAGCATTTT. This gives the protein CAISESGRGPQPQHF.

The CDR3: CASSPPGLGPAEQFF. Written as DNA, the CDR3 is TGTGCCAGCAGCCCGCCGGGACTAGGACCCGCTGAGCAGTTCTTC. The chain links TRBV7-9 to TRBJ2-1, with 8 nucleotides matching TRBD2. The CDR3 totals 15 residues. Trimming took 5 bases from V and 9 from J; bases not matched to a gene: 12. Germline V gene data show CDR1 as SEHNR and CDR2 as FQNEAQ (reference sequence).

This clonotype occurred a few times. The chain recombines TRBV5-4 with TRBJ2-1, with 8 nucleotides matching TRBD2. Germline lookup yields CDR1 SGHNT and CDR2 YYREEE (reference sequence). V was pared by 4 bases and J by 4 bases, with 10 bases of the junction left unmatched. The CDR3 sequence is 16 residues long. The CDR3 bases are TGTGCCAGCAGCCCGGGGGCGGGGGGCCCTTACAATGAGCAGTTCTTC. Amino acid sequence: CASSPGAGGPYNEQFF.

The chain links TRBV6-1 to TRBJ2-7; weak D call: TRBD1 (6 bases). CDR1 and CDR2 from the germline V gene are MNHNS and SASEGT. CDR3 length: 14 residues. Trimming cost V 7 bases and J 7 bases, with 20 bases left between them. CDR3 protein: CASMRGTGRIEQYF. The CDR3, as DNA: TGTGCCAGCATGAGGGGTACAGGGCGGATTGAGCAGTACTTC.

This clonotype was observed at least ten times. This sequence joins TRBV7-2 and TRBJ1-2; 9 positions agree with TRBD1. The germline V gene encodes CDR1 SGHTA and CDR2 FQGNSA. The CDR3 is 16 amino acids. The V gene end was trimmed by 4 bases and the J gene end by 3 bases; junction bases not matched to a gene: 9. CDR3 amino acids: CASSSRTGALDYGYTF. The CDR3 nucleotides are TGTGCCAGCAGCTCCAGGACAGGGGCCCTTGACTATGGCTACACCTTC.

This clonotype has a handful of counts. This chain connects TRBV20-1 to TRBJ1-1; 8 positions match TRBD1. V dropped 5 bases and J dropped 10; count of bases not matched to a gene: 6. The length of the CDR3 is 11 residues. In germline, CDR1 is DFQATT, CDR2 SNEGSKA (reference sequence). CDR3 residues: CSARTGGVAFF. CDR3 nucleotides: TGCAGTGCTCGAACAGGGGGAGTAGCTTTCTTT.

This clonotype was seen ten or more times. The chain carries TRBV7-2 and TRBJ1-1; D possibly corresponds to TRBD1 (6 bases). V lost 2 bases and J lost 0, with 13 bases in between. CDR3 length equals 16 residues. From germline, CDR1 is SGHTA and CDR2 FQGNSA. CDR3 nucleotides: TGTGCCAGCAGCTTAAGGGGGGCCGGCGTGAACACTGAAGCTTTCTTT. It codes for CASSLRGAGVNTEAFF.

This clonotype was seen a few times. This rearrangement joins TRBV7-2 to TRBJ2-2; no reliable D call. This CDR3 has 15 amino acids. Germline V gives CDR1 SGHTA, CDR2 FQGNSA. The V gene lost 2 bases and the J gene lost 0 bases, with 7 bases spanning the gap. The CDR3 DNA sequence: TGTGCCAGCAGCTTAAAAAAATCGAACACCGGGGAGCTGTTTTTT. It is translated as CASSLKKSNTGELFF.

The sample holds a few counts of this clonotype. This sequence joins TRBV4-3 and TRBJ1-5; 8 bases are shared with TRBD1. The length of the CDR3 is 14 residues. Trimming at V came to 3 bases and at J to 6 bases, leaving 4 bases not matched to a gene. Germline CDR1 reads LGHNA; CDR2 reads YSLEER. The CDR3, as DNA: TGCGCCAGCAGCCAGGACAGGGCGGGTCAGCCCCAGCATTTT. This sequence encodes CASSQDRAGQPQHF.

There are many counts of this clonotype. This chain links TRBV27 with TRBJ1-5; 7 bases line up with TRBD1. The V and J ends lost 6 bases and 0 bases, in that order; junction bases with no gene match: 14. The CDR3 totals 18 residues. From germline, CDR1 is MNHEY and CDR2 SMNVEV (reference sequence). The CDR3 sequence: CASRRTGRPDHSNQPQHF. The CDR3 region has the DNA TGTGCCAGCAGACGGACAGGTAGACCTGATCATAGCAATCAGCCCCAGCATTTT.

This clonotype was observed once. The V gene is TRBV6-6, the J gene TRBJ2-7; 10 bases line up with TRBD2. The CDR3 covers 17 residues. In germline, CDR1 is MNHNY, CDR2 SVGAGI (reference sequence). J was trimmed by 5 bases and V by 2 bases; bases with no gene match: 12. CDR3 sequence: CASSYPSGERGGNEQYF. In DNA form, the CDR3 reads TGTGCCAGCAGTTACCCCTCTGGGGAGCGGGGGGGAAACGAGCAGTACTTC.